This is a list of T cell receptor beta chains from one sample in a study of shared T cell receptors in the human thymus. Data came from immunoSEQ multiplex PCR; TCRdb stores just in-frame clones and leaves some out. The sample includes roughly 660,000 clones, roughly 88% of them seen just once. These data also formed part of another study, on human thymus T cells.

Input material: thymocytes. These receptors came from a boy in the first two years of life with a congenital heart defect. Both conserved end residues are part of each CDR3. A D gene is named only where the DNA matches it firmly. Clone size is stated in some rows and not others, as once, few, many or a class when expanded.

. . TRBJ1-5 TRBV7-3 TGTGCCAGCAGCGTGTCCCCCTCAGGGTTTCACCAGCCCCAGCATTTT CASSVSPSGFHQPQHF
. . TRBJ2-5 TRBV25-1 TGTGCCAGCAGTCCGGGACGGTCCTGGGAGGAGCAGTACTTC CASSPGRSWEEQYF
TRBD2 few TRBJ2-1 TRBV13 TGTGCCAGCAGCTTATGGAAACTAGCGGGAGGAGTTGCCTACAATGAGCAGTTCTTC CASSLWKLAGGVAYNEQFF
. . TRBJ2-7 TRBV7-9 TGTGCCAGCAGCCTACTCCGGGACAGGGAGACTAGCGAGCAGCACTTC CASSLLRDRETSEQHF
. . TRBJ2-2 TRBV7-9 TGTGCCAGCAGCTTAGAATTTATCAGGAACACCGGGGAGCTGTTTTTT CASSLEFIRNTGELFF
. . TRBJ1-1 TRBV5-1 TGCGCCAGCAGCCCGCCCCGTGGGGGGGGCGGGAACACTGAAGCTTTCTTT CASSPPRGGGGNTEAFF
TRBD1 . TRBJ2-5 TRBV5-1 TGCGCCAGCAGCTTGGGTGGACAGGGAGGAGGAGAGACCCAGTACTTC CASSLGGQGGGETQYF
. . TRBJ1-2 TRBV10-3 TGTGCCATCAGTTCAAGGGAGGGGGGGAACTATGGCTACACCTTC CAISSREGGNYGYTF
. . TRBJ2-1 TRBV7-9 TGTGCCAGCAGCTTAATTGGCGGGATCCCTGGCAATGAGCAGTTCTTC CASSLIGGIPGNEQFF
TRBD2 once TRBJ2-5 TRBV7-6 TGTGCCAGCAGCGACGGACTAGCGGGAGAGACCCAGTACTTC CASSDGLAGETQYF
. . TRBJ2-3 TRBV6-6 TGTGCCAGCGGCGGCCTCCGGGATACGCAGTATTTT CASGGLRDTQYF
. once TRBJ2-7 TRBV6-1 TGTGCCAGCAGTTCGACAGACGAGCAGTACTTC CASSSTDEQYF
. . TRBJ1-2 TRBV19 TGTGCCAGTAGGCGACACCGTGTCAGGGAATACTATGGCTACACCTTC CASRRHRVREYYGYTF
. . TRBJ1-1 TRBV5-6 TGTGCCAGCAGTAATCCGGGGGGGCCGAACACTGAAGCTTTCTTT CASSNPGGPNTEAFF
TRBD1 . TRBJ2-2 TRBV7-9 TGTGCCAGCAGCCCGCCCCCGGACAGGGGAAACACCGGGGAGCTGTTTTTT CASSPPPDRGNTGELFF
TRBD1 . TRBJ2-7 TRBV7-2 TGTGCCAGCAGCGTAGGGACAGCTAAGAAGAGAACCTACGAGCAGTACTTC CASSVGTAKKRTYEQYF
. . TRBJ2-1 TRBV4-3 TGCGCCAGCAGCCAAGGTTCGGGTCCTGACTACAGTGAGCAGTTCTTC CASSQGSGPDYSEQFF
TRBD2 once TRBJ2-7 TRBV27 TGTGCCAGCAGTTTGGTCATGGGGGGGACGGGAGAGCAGTACTTC CASSLVMGGTGEQYF
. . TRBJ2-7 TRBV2 TGTGCCAGCAGGGCGACAGGACGGTCCTCCTACGAGCAGTACTTC CASRATGRSSYEQYF
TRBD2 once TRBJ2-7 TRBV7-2 TGTGCCAGCAGCTTAATTGAACTAGCGGGTGCCCCACGGTCCTACGAGCAGTACTTC CASSLIELAGAPRSYEQYF
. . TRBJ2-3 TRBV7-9 TGTGCCAGCAGCTGGCAAGCTAGCGCCCGAGAGGGAGATACGCAGTATTTT CASSWQASAREGDTQYF
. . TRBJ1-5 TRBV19 TGTGCCAGTAGTATACCCCAGGGATTTTGGCCCCAGCATTTT CASSIPQGFWPQHF
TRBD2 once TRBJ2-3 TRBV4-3 TGCGCCAGCAGCCAAACGGGAGGGAGCACAGATACGCAGTATTTT CASSQTGGSTDTQYF
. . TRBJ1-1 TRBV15 TGTGCCACCAGCAGAGATTCGGAGGCATATCGGGTGAACACTGAAGCTTTCTTT CATSRDSEAYRVNTEAFF
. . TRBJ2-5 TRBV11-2 TGTGCCAGCACCAAAGGGCGCAGGGGAGAGACCCAGTACTTC CASTKGRRGETQYF
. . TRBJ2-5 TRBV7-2 TGTGCCAGCAGCCGGCCGGAACAGGGCTACCAAGAGACCCAGTACTTC CASSRPEQGYQETQYF
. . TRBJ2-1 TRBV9 TGTGCCAGCAGCGTAGTGCCTAGAGGGACTCGAGGGAATGAGCAGTTCTTC CASSVVPRGTRGNEQFF
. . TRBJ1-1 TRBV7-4 TGTGCCAGCAGCTATAAAGCGGGATCCAGCACTGAAGCTTTCTTT CASSYKAGSSTEAFF
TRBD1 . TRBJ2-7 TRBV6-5 TGTGCCAGCAGCGCCCCGGGACAGGGGTACGAGCAGTACTTC CASSAPGQGYEQYF
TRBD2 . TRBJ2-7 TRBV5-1 TGCGCCAGCAGCTTGGGCCCGGGACTAGCGGGTAACTACGAGCAGTACTTC CASSLGPGLAGNYEQYF
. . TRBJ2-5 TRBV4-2 TGTGCCAGCAGCCCCCTCAGTAGCGCCCCGAGGGAGACCCAGTACTTC CASSPLSSAPRETQYF
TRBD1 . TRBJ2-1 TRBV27 TGTGCCAGCACTTCCGGGACAGAGGAGAATGAGCAGTTCTTC CASTSGTEENEQFF
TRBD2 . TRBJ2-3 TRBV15 TGTGCCACCAGCACAAGAGCGGGAGTTGGCACAGATACGCAGTATTTT CATSTRAGVGTDTQYF
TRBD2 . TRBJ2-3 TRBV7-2 TGTGCCAGCAGCTTATCGGGAGGGCCGATCGCAGATACGCAGTATTTT CASSLSGGPIADTQYF
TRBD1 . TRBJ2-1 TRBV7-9 TGTGCCAGCAGCTTAAGGGACAGGATTCTAAATGAGCAGTTCTTC CASSLRDRILNEQFF
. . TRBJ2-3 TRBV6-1 TGTGCCAGCCCGGCGGGTCCGCCTAGCACAGATACGCAGTATTTT CASPAGPPSTDTQYF
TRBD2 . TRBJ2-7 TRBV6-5 TGTGCCAGCAGTAAACTAGCGGGCAGCTCCTACGAGCAGTACTTC CASSKLAGSSYEQYF
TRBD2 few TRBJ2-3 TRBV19 TGTGCCAGTAGTAGTCGGACTAGCGGGAAGCCAGATACGCAGTATTTT CASSSRTSGKPDTQYF
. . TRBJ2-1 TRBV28 TGTGCCAGCAGTTTAACTTCGCGGGTGGGGGAGCAGTTCTTC CASSLTSRVGEQFF
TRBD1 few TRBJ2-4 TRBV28 TGTGCCACCTCGAAAGGGGGCGCCAAAAACATTCAGTACTTC CATSKGGAKNIQYF